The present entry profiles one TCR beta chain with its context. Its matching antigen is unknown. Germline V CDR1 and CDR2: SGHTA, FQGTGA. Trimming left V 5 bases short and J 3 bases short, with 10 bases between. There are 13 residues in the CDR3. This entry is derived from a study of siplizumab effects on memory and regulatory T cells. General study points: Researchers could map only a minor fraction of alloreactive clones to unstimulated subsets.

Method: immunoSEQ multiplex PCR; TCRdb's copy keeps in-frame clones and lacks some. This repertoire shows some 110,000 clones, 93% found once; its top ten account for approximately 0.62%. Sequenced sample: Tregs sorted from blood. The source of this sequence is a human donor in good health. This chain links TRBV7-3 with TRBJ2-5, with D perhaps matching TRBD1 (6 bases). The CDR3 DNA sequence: TGTGCCAGCAGCCGGGGACAAAAAGAGACCCAGTACTTC. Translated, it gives CASSRGQKETQYF.